The 24 T cell receptor beta chains listed next were all sequenced from one sample in a study of shared clonotypes between healthy human individuals. Method: immunoSEQ multiplex PCR; TCRdb's copy keeps in-frame clones and lacks some. The sample holds millions of clones, 90% to 95% seen once. Material for sequencing was naive CD4+ T cells sorted from blood. Documented subset: CD45RA+ positively selected. All receptors derive from a man aged 18 to 30 in good health.

The chain employs TRBV6-5 and TRBJ2-7; D gene ambiguous. This CDR3 has 13 amino acids. Per germline, CDR1 MNHEY and CDR2 SVGAGI. Deletions cut 6 bases from V and 4 bases from J, with 13 bases between. DNA for the CDR3: TGTGCCAGCAGCCGACGGCAAGATTACGAGCAGTACTTC. Translated: CASSRRQDYEQYF.

As concerns this clone: The identical CDR3 is also encoded by other nucleotide sequences in the sample. The V call is TRBV10-3, the J call TRBJ2-3; 11 nucleotides align to TRBD2. The CDR3 runs to 14 residues. From germline, CDR1 is ENHRY and CDR2 SYGVKD. Trimming cost V 9 bases and J 1 base; bases outside gene matches: 3. DNA of the CDR3: TGTGCCATTAGCGGGAGGGCTGGCACAGATACGCAGTATTTT. As protein: CAISGRAGTDTQYF.

In this sample, this clone turned up once. Within the sample, other DNA sequences also encode this same CDR3. The chain has TRBV5-4 and TRBJ2-5; 7 nucleotides match TRBD1. The CDR3 sequence is 16 residues long. J lost 2 bases, V lost 0 bases, and 7 bases had no gene match. Germline CDR1 reads SGHNT; CDR2 reads YYREEE (reference sequence). CDR3 protein: CASSLGLAGGQETQYF. In DNA, the CDR3 is TGTGCCAGCAGCTTGGGGTTGGCAGGGGGACAAGAGACCCAGTACTTC. The full variable domain, in which reference TRBV5-4 and TRBJ2-5 provide the parts outside the CDR3, is ETGVTQSPTHLIKTRGQQVTLRCSSQSGHNTVSWYQQALGQGPQFIFQYYREEENGRGNFPPRFSGLQFPNYSSELNVNALELDDSALYLCASSLGLAGGQETQYFGPGTRLLVL.

A word on this clone: Within the sample, other DNA sequences also encode this same CDR3. This chain uses TRBV18 with TRBJ2-3, with D unclear. The CDR3 spans 13 residues. Germline lookup yields CDR1 KGHSH and CDR2 LQKENI. Trimming pared 0 bases from V and 4 bases from J, leaving 5 bases between. The CDR3 region is CASSPPVADTQYF. The CDR3 DNA follows: TGTGCCAGCTCACCACCGGTCGCAGATACGCAGTATTTT.

V and J are TRBV11-2 and TRBJ1-5; D perhaps matches TRBD1 (5 bases). Trimming shortened V by 4 bases and J by 0 bases, and 13 bases separated the two germline ends. The CDR3 loop spans 16 amino acids. Germline V gene data show CDR1 as SGHAT and CDR2 as FQNNGV. CDR3 DNA: TGTGCCAGCAGCTGGGGGAAGGACATTAGCAATCAGCCCCAGCATTTT. It is translated as CASSWGKDISNQPQHF. Full variable domain (remainder filled in from reference TRBV11-2 and TRBJ1-5): EAGVAQSPRYKIIEKRQSVAFWCNPISGHATLYWYQQILGQGPKLLIQFQNNGVVDDSQLPKDRFSAERLKGVDSTLKIQPAKLEDSAVYLCASSWGKDISNQPQHFGDGTRLSIL.

J is TRBJ2-5 and V is TRBV6-5; D unclear. Germline V gives CDR1 MNHEY, CDR2 SVGAGI. Trimming removed 7 bases from V and 1 base from J, with 16 bases in between. CDR3 length equals 15 residues. This CDR3 reads CASTRGLNIQETQYF. CDR3 coding DNA: TGTGCCAGCACTCGAGGTCTTAACATCCAAGAGACCCAGTACTTC.

This clone turned up a few times. Other DNA sequences within the sample encode an identical CDR3. The chain combines TRBV18 with TRBJ1-1; D is ambiguous. CDR1 and CDR2 from the germline V gene are KGHSH and LQKENI. V gave up 3 bases and J gave up 1 base, with 6 bases separating them. The CDR3 has 13 amino acids. In DNA, the CDR3 is TGTGCCAGCTCACCCTCAGGGAACACTGAAGCTTTCTTT. It specifies CASSPSGNTEAFF.

The chain recombines TRBV6-5 with TRBJ1-3; 8 positions match TRBD1. The V and J ends lost 2 bases and 4 bases, in that order; junction bases with no gene match: 7. Per the germline V gene, CDR1 is MNHEY and CDR2 is SVGAGI. This CDR3 has 16 residues. The CDR3: CASSYGGQGPGNTIYF. In nucleotides, the CDR3 is TGTGCCAGCAGTTACGGCGGACAGGGACCCGGAAACACCATATATTTT.

This chain joins TRBV30 and TRBJ1-5; 7 bases fit TRBD1. There are 14 residues in the CDR3. Per the germline V gene, CDR1 is GTSNPN and CDR2 is SVGIG (reference sequence). The J segment lost 4 bases and the V segment lost 1 base, leaving 4 bases of the junction unmatched. The CDR3 sequence: CAWSATTGNQPQHF. CDR3 DNA: TGTGCCTGGAGTGCCACGACAGGGAATCAGCCCCAGCATTTT.

The chain uses TRBV6-5 and TRBJ2-1; 9 bases agree with TRBD2. V gave up 0 bases and J gave up 6 bases; unmatched junction bases: 6. The germline V gene encodes CDR1 MNHEY and CDR2 SVGAGI. The CDR3 is 16 amino acids. The CDR3 nucleotides read TGTGCCAGCAGTTACTCGAGCGGGAGGAGCGGCAATGAGCAGTTCTTC. Amino acids: CASSYSSGRSGNEQFF.

J is TRBJ2-7 and V is TRBV9, with 7 bases fitting TRBD1. CDR1 and CDR2 from the germline V gene are SGDLS and YYNGEE. This CDR3 is 15 amino acids long. Unmatched junction bases numbered 12, after V lost 4 bases and J lost 5 bases. The DNA for the CDR3 is TGTGCCAGCAGCCCGAGACAGGGAAACCCCCACGAGCAGTACTTC. Its protein is CASSPRQGNPHEQYF.

This clone was seen a single time. A much larger clone differs by one base, so this may be a read error. The genes are TRBV4-3 and TRBJ2-6, with D unclear. The V end was cut by 6 bases, the J end by 0 bases, with 3 bases between. From germline, CDR1 is LGHNA and CDR2 YSLEER. The CDR3 is made up of 13 amino acids. CDR3 protein: CASRNSGANVLTF. CDR3 DNA sequence: TGCGCCAGCAGGAACTCTGGGGCCAACGTCCTGACTTTC.

Comments on this clone: This may stem from a read error, because a much larger clone lies one nucleotide away. J is TRBJ1-2 and V is TRBV30, with D hard to call. The CDR3 is 15 amino acids. Germline-derived CDR1 and CDR2 are GTSNPN and SVGIG (reference sequence). In DNA, the CDR3 is TGTGCCCGGAGTGTACTCCCAGGAGGGAGCTATGGCTACACCTTC. Its protein is CARSVLPGGSYGYTF. Together with reference TRBV30 and TRBJ1-2, the CDR3 gives the full variable domain: SQTIHQWPATLVQPVGSPLSLECTVEGTSNPNLYWYRQAAGRGLQLLFYSVGIGQISSEVPQNLSASRPQDRQFILSSKKLLLSDSGFYLCARSVLPGGSYGYTFGSGTRLTVV.

The genes are TRBV28 and TRBJ1-2, with 7 bases that match TRBD1. J was trimmed by 3 bases and V by 1 base; bases with no gene match: 5. Germline V gene data show CDR1 as MDHEN and CDR2 as SYDVKM. The CDR3 spans 15 residues. CDR3 region: CASSLSRTGHYGYTF. CDR3 nucleotide sequence: TGTGCCAGCAGTTTATCCCGGACAGGCCACTATGGCTACACCTTC.

The CDR3 protein is CASRGAGGPPYEQYF. Here the CDR3 DNA reads TGTGCCAGCAGAGGAGCGGGGGGCCCCCCCTACGAGCAGTACTTC. The rearrangement links TRBV6-6 to TRBJ2-7; TRBD2 agrees at 9 bases. CDR1 and CDR2 from the germline V gene are MNHNY and SVGAGI (reference sequence). This CDR3 region has 15 residues. After removal of 6 bases from V and 2 bases from J, the junction contained 8 bases not matched to a gene.

The V and J genes are TRBV7-6 and TRBJ1-4; D remains unclear. The length of the CDR3 is 14 residues. CDR1 and CDR2 (germline): SGHVS, FNYEAQ. V was shortened by 5 bases and J by 0 bases, with 7 bases between the two germline ends. For the CDR3, the DNA is TGTGCCAGCAGCCGAGGTGCAACTAATGAAAAACTGTTTTTT. Encoded protein: CASSRGATNEKLFF. The full variable domain, in which reference TRBV7-6 and TRBJ1-4 provide the parts outside the CDR3, is GAGVSQSPRYKVTKRGQDVALRCDPISGHVSLYWYRQALGQGPEFLTYFNYEAQQDKSGLPNDRFSAERPEGSISTLTIQRTEQRDSAMYRCASSRGATNEKLFFGSGTQLSVL.

This clone was found once. One end of the junction varies from germline; a read error may be responsible. This chain links TRBV6-1 with TRBJ1-6, with a weak D call TRBD1 (5 bases). The CDR3 loop spans 15 amino acids. Germline-derived CDR1 and CDR2 are MNHNS and SASEGT. The CDR3 region is CAGRAQGSYNSPLHF. Written as DNA, the CDR3 is TGTGCCGGCAGGGCCCAGGGCTCCTATAATTCACCCCTCCACTTT.

This chain links TRBV5-1 with TRBJ2-7, with D possibly TRBD1 on 6 matching bases. Germline CDR1 reads SGHRS; CDR2 reads YFSETQ. This CDR3 comprises 15 residues. V dropped 5 bases and J dropped 0 bases, with 15 bases sitting between them. CDR3 DNA: TGCGCCAGCAGTAGACAGGCATTCACCTCCTACGAGCAGTACTTC. It specifies CASSRQAFTSYEQYF.

This clone was recorded only once. A much larger clone differs from this one at a single base, so this may be a read error. The CDR3 region is CAWGVQGTTEAFF. In nucleotides, the CDR3 is TGTGCCTGGGGTGTACAAGGGACCACTGAAGCTTTCTTT. J is TRBJ1-1 and V is TRBV30, with D possibly TRBD1 on 5 matching bases. Germline loops: CDR1 GTSNPN, CDR2 SVGIG (reference sequence). The CDR3 covers 13 residues.

This clone was recorded many times. In the same sample, other DNA sequences code for this CDR3. The J gene is TRBJ1-3, the V gene TRBV18; D might be TRBD1 (5 bases). V was cut by 1 base and J by 0 bases, with 10 bases left in between. The germline V gene has CDR1 KGHSH and CDR2 LQKENI. CDR3 length equals 16 residues. DNA of the CDR3: TGTGCCAGCTCACCACAACCAGGGAGCTCTGGAAACACCATATATTTT. It codes for CASSPQPGSSGNTIYF.

The chain links TRBV6-1 to TRBJ1-5; 7 bases align to TRBD1. The CDR3 contains 13 residues. Trimming cost V 11 bases and J 3 bases; bases outside gene matches: 7. Germline CDR1 and CDR2: MNHNS and SASEGT. DNA for the CDR3: TGTGCCGTACAGACAGGGTCCAATCAGCCCCAGCATTTT. Amino acids: CAVQTGSNQPQHF.

This rearrangement joins TRBV5-1 to TRBJ2-7; D is undetermined. This CDR3 spans 15 amino acids. Trimming left V 0 bases short and J 5 bases short, with 15 bases between. Germline CDR1 reads SGHRS; CDR2 reads YFSETQ. CDR3 nucleotide sequence: TGCGCCAGCAGCTTGGCCTCGGGTCTTCGCGACGAGCAGTACTTC. Protein sequence: CASSLASGLRDEQYF.

The V gene is TRBV5-4, the J gene TRBJ2-5; D is uncertain. The CDR3 has 17 residues. The germline V gene encodes CDR1 SGHNT and CDR2 YYREEE (reference sequence). Trimming took off 0 bases at V and 3 bases at J, with 18 bases between the two ends. The CDR3 nucleotides read TGTGCCAGCAGCTTGGACAGAGTAACTCCTACCAAAGAGACCCAGTACTTC. Encoded protein: CASSLDRVTPTKETQYF.

The V call is TRBV4-2, the J call TRBJ2-3, with D perhaps TRBD2 (7 bases). The CDR3 runs to 18 residues. Trimming shortened V by 0 bases and J by 2 bases, and 18 bases separated the two germline ends. The germline gives CDR1 LGHNA, CDR2 YNFKEQ. In DNA, the CDR3 is TGTGCCAGCAGCCAAGATCTCCGCGGGGGCCGGATCACAGATACGCAGTATTTT. It is translated as CASSQDLRGGRITDTQYF.